This T cell receptor beta chain originates from a study of blood T cells in healthy people across ages. Study results and limitations: Observed TCR beta diversity showed a strong correlation with the percentage of naive T cells as measured by flow cytometry.

Using a J-beta primer mix together with a sample-barcoded 5' primer, a second PCR was run for about 7 to 12 cycles. TCRdb redid the calling of the 5' RACE reads with MiXCR, one entry per CDR3 protein. Here the sample spans roughly 930,000 distinct CDR3 sequences, around 48% being singletons. The CDR3 is 15 amino acids. The ends lost 2 bases at V and 3 bases at J; junction bases unmatched: 7. The germline gives CDR1 MNHEY, CDR2 SVGAGI. This clonotype was recorded a few times. Its cognate antigen is unknown. Source material: blood. This receptor was identified in a man aged 25-40 years in good health. The V and J genes are TRBV6-5 and TRBJ2-7, with 7 bases identical to TRBD1. The CDR3 loop reads CASSYARQGVYEQYF. CDR3 DNA: TGTGCCAGCAGTTACGCTCGACAGGGTGTCTACGAGCAGTACTTC.